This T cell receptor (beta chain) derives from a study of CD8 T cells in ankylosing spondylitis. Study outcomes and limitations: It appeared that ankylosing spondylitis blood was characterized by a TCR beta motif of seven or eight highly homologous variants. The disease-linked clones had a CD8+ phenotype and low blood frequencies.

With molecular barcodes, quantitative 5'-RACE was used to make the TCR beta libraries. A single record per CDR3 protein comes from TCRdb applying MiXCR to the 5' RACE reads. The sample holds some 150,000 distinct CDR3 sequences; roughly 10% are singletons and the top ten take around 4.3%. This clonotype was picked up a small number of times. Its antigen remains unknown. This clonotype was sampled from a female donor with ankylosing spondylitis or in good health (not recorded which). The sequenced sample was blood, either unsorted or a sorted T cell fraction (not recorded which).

CDR3 in amino acids: CSARAGQGGDYGYTF. CDR3 coding DNA: TGCAGTGCTAGAGCCGGACAGGGGGGAGACTATGGCTACACCTTC. This chain uses TRBV20-1 with TRBJ1-2; 10 positions agree with TRBD1. The CDR3 sequence is 15 residues long. With V trimmed by 1 base and J by 3 bases, 5 bases remained unmatched. Per the germline V gene, CDR1 is DFQATT and CDR2 is SNEGSKA (reference sequence).